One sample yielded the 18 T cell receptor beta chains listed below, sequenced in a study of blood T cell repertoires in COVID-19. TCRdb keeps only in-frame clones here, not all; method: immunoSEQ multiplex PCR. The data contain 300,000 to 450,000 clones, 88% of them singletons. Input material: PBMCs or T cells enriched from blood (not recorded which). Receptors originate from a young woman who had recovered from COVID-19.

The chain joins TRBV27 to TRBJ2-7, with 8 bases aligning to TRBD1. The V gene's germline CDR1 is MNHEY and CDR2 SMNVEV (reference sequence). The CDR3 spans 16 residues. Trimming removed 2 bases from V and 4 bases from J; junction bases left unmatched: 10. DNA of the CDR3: TGTGCCAGCAGTTTAACGGGACAGGTGGTAGGATACGAGCAGTACTTC. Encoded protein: CASSLTGQVVGYEQYF.

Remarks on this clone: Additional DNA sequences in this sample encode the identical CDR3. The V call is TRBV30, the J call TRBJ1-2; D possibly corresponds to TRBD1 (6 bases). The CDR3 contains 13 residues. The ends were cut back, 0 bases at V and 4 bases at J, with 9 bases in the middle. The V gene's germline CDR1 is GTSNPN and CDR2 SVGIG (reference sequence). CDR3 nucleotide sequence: TGTGCCTGGAGTGTAGGGGGTGGCTATGGCTACACCTTC. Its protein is CAWSVGGGYGYTF. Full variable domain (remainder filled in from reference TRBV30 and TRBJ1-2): SQTIHQWPATLVQPVGSPLSLECTVEGTSNPNLYWYRQAAGRGLQLLFYSVGIGQISSEVPQNLSASRPQDRQFILSSKKLLLSDSGFYLCAWSVGGGYGYTFGSGTRLTVV.

The CDR3 region is CASSSRYEQYF. The CDR3 bases are TGTGCCAGCAGCTCCCGCTACGAGCAGTACTTC. This chain links TRBV7-2 with TRBJ2-7; D is unclear. This CDR3 region has 11 residues. Germline V gene lookup returns CDR1 SGHTA and CDR2 FQGNSA. V was trimmed by 4 bases and J by 3 bases, leaving 4 bases between them.

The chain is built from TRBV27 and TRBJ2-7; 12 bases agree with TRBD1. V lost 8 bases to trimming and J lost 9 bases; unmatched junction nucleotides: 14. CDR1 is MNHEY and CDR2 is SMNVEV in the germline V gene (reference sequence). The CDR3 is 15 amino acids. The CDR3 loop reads CASYPSGTGGGGQYF. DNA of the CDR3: TGTGCCAGCTACCCGTCCGGGACAGGGGGCGGAGGGCAGTACTTC.

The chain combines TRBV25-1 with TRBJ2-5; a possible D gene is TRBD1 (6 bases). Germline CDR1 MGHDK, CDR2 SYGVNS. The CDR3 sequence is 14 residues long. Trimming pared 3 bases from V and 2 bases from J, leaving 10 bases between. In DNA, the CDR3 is TGTGCCAGCAGTGACGGACAGAGACAAGAGACCCAGTACTTC. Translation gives CASSDGQRQETQYF.

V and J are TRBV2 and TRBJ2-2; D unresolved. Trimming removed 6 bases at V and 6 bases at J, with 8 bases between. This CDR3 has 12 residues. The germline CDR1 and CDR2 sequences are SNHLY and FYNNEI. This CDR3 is CASRYSPGELFF. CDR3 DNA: TGTGCCAGCAGATACTCGCCCGGGGAGCTGTTTTTT.

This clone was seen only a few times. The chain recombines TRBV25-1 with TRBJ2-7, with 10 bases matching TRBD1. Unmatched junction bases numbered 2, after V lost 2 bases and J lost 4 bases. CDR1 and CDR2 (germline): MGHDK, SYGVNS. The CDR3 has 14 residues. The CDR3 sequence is CASSEGQGGYEQYF. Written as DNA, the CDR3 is TGTGCCAGCAGTGAAGGACAGGGGGGTTACGAGCAGTACTTC.

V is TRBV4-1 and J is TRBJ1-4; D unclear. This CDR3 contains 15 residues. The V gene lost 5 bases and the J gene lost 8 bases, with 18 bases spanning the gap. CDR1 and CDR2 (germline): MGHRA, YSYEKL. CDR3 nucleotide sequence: TGCGCCAGCAGCTTTCCAGCGGGTTTCGGGGAAAAACTGTTTTTT. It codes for CASSFPAGFGEKLFF.

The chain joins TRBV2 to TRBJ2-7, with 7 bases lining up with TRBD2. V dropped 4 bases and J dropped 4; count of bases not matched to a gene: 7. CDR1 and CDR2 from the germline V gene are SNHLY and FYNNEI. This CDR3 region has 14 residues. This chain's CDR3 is CASSATGGTYEQYF. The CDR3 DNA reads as TGTGCCAGCAGTGCGACGGGAGGAACGTACGAGCAGTACTTC.

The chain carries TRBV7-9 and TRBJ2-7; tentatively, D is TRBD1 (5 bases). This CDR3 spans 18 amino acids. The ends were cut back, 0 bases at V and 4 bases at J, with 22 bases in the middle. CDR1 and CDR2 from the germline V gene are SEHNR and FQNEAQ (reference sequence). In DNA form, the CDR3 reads TGTGCCAGCAGCTTAGCTGTTGACAGCCGTGGAAGAGTTTACGAGCAGTACTTC. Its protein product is CASSLAVDSRGRVYEQYF.

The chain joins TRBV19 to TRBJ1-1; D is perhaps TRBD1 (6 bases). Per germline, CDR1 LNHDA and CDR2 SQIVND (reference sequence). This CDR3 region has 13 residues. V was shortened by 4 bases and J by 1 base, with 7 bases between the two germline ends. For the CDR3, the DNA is TGTGCCAGTAGTACACAGGGGAACACTGAAGCTTTCTTT. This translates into CASSTQGNTEAFF. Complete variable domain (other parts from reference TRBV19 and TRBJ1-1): DGGITQSPKYLFRKEGQNVTLSCEQNLNHDAMYWYRQDPGQGLRLIYYSQIVNDFQKGDIAEGYSVSREKKESFPLTVTSAQKNPTAFYLCASSTQGNTEAFFGQGTRLTVV.

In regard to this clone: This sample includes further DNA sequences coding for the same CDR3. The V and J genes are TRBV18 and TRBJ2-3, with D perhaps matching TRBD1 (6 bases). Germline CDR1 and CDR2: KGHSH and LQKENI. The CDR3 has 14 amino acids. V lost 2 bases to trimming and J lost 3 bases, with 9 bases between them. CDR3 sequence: CASSPTQGTDTQYF. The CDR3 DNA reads TGTGCCAGCTCACCAACCCAGGGGACAGATACGCAGTATTTT.

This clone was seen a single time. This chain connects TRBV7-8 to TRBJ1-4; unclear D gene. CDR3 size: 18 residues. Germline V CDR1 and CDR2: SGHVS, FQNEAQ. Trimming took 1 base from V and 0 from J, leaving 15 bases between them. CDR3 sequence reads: CASSLVIVGDATNEKLFF. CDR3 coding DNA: TGTGCCAGCAGCTTAGTCATCGTGGGAGATGCAACTAATGAAAAACTGTTTTTT.

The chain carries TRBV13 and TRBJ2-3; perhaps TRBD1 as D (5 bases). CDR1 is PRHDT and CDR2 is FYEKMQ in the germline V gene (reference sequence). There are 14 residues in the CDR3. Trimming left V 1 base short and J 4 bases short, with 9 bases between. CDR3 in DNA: TGTGCCAGCAGCTTAGTAGGGGTTGCAGATACGCAGTATTTT. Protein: CASSLVGVADTQYF.

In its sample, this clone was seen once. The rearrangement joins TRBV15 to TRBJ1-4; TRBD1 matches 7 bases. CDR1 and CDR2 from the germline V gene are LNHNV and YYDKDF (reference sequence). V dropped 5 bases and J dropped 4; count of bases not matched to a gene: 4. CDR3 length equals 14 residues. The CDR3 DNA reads TGTGCCACCAGCCCGCGGGACAGTAATGAAAAACTGTTTTTT. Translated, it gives CATSPRDSNEKLFF.

This CDR3 reads CASSLLMGQGINTGELFF. The CDR3 DNA reads TGTGCCAGCAGCTTATTGATGGGACAGGGGATTAACACCGGGGAGCTGTTTTTT. The V and J genes are TRBV7-9 and TRBJ2-2; 10 nucleotides match TRBD1. The V and J ends lost 2 bases and 2 bases, in that order; junction bases with no gene match: 8. CDR1 SEHNR and CDR2 FQNEAQ come from the germline V gene (reference sequence). CDR3 size: 18 residues.

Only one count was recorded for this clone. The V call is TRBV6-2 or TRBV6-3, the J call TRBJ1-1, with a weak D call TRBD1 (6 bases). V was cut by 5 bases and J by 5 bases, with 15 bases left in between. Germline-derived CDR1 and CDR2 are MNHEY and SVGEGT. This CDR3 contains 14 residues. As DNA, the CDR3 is TGTGCCAGCAGTAGGCAGGGGCTGGGTACTGAAGCTTTCTTT. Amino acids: CASSRQGLGTEAFF.

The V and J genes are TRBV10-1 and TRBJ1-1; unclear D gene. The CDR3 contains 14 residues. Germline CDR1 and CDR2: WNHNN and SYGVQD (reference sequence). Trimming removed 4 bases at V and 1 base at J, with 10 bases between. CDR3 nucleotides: TGCGCCAGCAGTGCTAGACGGGAGAACACTGAAGCTTTCTTT. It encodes CASSARRENTEAFF.